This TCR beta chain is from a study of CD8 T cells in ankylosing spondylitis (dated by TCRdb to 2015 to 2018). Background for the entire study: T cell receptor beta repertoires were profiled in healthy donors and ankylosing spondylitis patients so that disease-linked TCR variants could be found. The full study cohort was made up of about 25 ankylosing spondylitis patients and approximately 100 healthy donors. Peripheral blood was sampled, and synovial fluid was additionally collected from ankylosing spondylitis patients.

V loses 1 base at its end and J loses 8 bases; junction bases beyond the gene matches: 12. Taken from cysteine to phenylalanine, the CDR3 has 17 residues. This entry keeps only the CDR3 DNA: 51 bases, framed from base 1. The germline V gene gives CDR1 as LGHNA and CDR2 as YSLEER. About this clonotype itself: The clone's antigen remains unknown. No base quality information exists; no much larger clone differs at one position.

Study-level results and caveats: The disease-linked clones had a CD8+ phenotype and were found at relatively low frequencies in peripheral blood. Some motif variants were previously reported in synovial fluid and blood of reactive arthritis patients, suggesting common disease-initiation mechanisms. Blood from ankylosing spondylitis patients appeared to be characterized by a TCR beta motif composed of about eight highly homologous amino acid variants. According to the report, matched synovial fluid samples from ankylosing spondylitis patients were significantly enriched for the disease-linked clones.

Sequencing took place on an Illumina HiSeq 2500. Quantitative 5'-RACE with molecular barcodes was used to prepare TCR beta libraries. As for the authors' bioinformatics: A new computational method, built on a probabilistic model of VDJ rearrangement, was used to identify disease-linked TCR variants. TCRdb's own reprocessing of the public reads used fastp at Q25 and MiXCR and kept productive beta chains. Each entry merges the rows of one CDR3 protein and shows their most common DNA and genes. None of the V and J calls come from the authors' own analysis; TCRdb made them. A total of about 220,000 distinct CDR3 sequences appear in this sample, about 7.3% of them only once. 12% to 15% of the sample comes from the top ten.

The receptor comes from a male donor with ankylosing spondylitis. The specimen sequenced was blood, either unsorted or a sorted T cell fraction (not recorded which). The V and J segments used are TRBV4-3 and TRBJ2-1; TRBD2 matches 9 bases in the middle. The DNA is TGCGCCAGCAGCCAAGGCCGTGGCGGGGGGGGGGGGTATGAGCAGTTCTTC. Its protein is CASSQGRGGGGGYEQFF.